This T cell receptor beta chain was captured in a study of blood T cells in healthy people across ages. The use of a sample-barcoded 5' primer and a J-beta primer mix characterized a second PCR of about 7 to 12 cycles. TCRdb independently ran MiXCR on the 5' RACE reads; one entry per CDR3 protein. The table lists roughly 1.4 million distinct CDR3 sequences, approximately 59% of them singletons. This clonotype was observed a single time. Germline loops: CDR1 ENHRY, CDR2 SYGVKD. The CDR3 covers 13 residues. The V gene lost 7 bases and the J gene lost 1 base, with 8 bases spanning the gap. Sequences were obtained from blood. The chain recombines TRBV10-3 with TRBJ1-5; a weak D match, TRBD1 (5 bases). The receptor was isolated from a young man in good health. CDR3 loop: CAIIRESNQPQHF. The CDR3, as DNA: TGTGCCATCATCAGGGAAAGCAATCAGCCCCAGCATTTT.